This T cell receptor (beta chain) was sequenced for a study of CD8+ T cells in alopecia areata. Study information: Treated patients were given 5 to 10 mg oral tofacitinib twice daily. Study results and limitations: In scalp and blood, many expanded lesional clones persisted during tofacitinib.

Treatment in this sample: oral pan-JAK inhibitor, 5-10 mg twice daily. A word on this clone: As yet, its antigen is unknown.

Extraction and reverse transcription of RNA yielded cDNA as the sequencing template. Assay used: immunoSEQ multiplex PCR; TCRdb lists only in-frame clones, some missing. Counted here are about 180,000 clones, 53% occurring once; the ten biggest clones make up more than 10%. The source of this sequence is a human donor with alopecia areata. The sample was CD8+ T cells sorted from blood, taken at week 24, from a patient treated with tofacitinib.

This CDR3 reads CASSLAPWDRGNQPQHF. CDR3 nucleotides: TGTGCCAGCAGCTTAGCGCCTTGGGACAGAGGCAATCAGCCCCAGCATTTT. The chain recombines TRBV11-2 with TRBJ1-5, with 7 bases aligning to TRBD1. This CDR3 contains 17 residues. CDR1 is SGHAT, CDR2 FQNNGV, per germline. The V and J ends lost 1 base and 2 bases, in that order; junction bases with no gene match: 8.